This is a list of T cell receptor beta chains from one sample in a study of control samples from healthy donors and cancer patients. Assay used: immunoSEQ multiplex PCR; TCRdb lists only in-frame clones, some missing. The sample shows tens of thousands of clones, 70% to 90% of them seen only once. The sample consisted of blood. These receptors came from a man between 45 and 60 years old in good health. The CDR3 runs from the conserved cysteine through the conserved F or W. A D gene is named only where the DNA matches it firmly. A row's size may be missing; if present it is once, few, many or a size class.

clone_size d_call j_call v_call cdr3_nt cdr3_aa
- TRBD1 TRBJ1-2 TRBV5-6 TGTGCCAGCAGCCGACGGGACAGGGAGAACTATGGCTACACCTTC CASSRRDRENYGYTF
once - TRBJ1-5 TRBV9 TGTGCCAGCAGCGTAGGATCTGGCGTGGGTCAGCCCCAGCATTTT CASSVGSGVGQPQHF
once - TRBJ2-1 TRBV7-2 TGTGCCAGCAGCTTAGGGTTAGGGGGGAATGAGCAGTTCTTC CASSLGLGGNEQFF
once TRBD1 TRBJ1-2 TRBV14 TGTGCCAGCAGCCCTCTACTGACAGGGGCCTATGGCTACACCTTC CASSPLLTGAYGYTF
- - TRBJ1-1 TRBV4-1 TGCGCCAGCAGCCAAGGGCAGGAAGGAAACACTGAAGCTTTCTTT CASSQGQEGNTEAFF
- - TRBJ2-5 TRBV6-1 TGTGCCAGCAGTGAAGCGTTTGAGCGGAAAGAGACCCAGTACTTC CASSEAFERKETQYF
- - TRBJ1-1 TRBV6-4 TGTGCCAGCAGTCCCAGGGCAGACAACACTGAAGCTTTCTTT CASSPRADNTEAFF
- - TRBJ1-1 TRBV28 TGTGCCAGCAGATTGACAGGACTGAACACTGAAGCTTTCTTT CASRLTGLNTEAFF
- - TRBJ1-1 TRBV27 TGTGCCAGCAGTTTATCCGGGGCCGGAATCACTGAAGCTTTCTTT CASSLSGAGITEAFF
- - TRBJ1-2 TRBV9 TGTGCCAGCAGCGTAGGGTCCTTAGGGGTCTATGGCTACACCTTC CASSVGSLGVYGYTF
- - TRBJ1-1 TRBV27 TGTGCCAGCAGTTTAAGGGGCCAGGGTTCTGTCGTGAACACTGAAGCTTTCTTT CASSLRGQGSVVNTEAFF
- TRBD1 TRBJ1-1 TRBV10-1 TGCGCCAGCAGTGAGGGGGAGGGGGCCGGGACTGAAGCTTTCTTT CASSEGEGAGTEAFF
large - TRBJ2-1 TRBV13 TGTGCCAGCAGTGATAGGCAGTTCTACAATGAGCAGTTCTTC CASSDRQFYNEQFF
- - TRBJ2-2 TRBV6-5 TGTGCCAGCACGAACACCGGGGAGCTGTTTTTT CASTNTGELFF
- - TRBJ2-2 TRBV11-3 TGTGCCAGCAGCTCCGGGACGGCCGGAAACACCGGGGAGCTGTTTTTT CASSSGTAGNTGELFF
- TRBD2 TRBJ2-1 TRBV30 TGTGCCTGGACTAGCGGGGGGGCCAATGAGCAGTTCTTC CAWTSGGANEQFF
- - TRBJ1-6 TRBV25-1 TGTGCCAGCAGTGAAAGGGGTACTAATTCACCCCTCCACTTT CASSERGTNSPLHF
- TRBD2 TRBJ2-3 TRBV5-8 TGTGCCAGCAACAGGCGGGGGAGCGCAGATACGCAGTATTTT CASNRRGSADTQYF
- - TRBJ1-5 TRBV19 TGTGCCAGTAGTACAGGGCGGACTCAGCCCCAGCATTTT CASSTGRTQPQHF
- TRBD1 TRBJ2-1 TRBV2 TGTGCCAGCAAACCCGGGACAGGGGTCTACAATGAGCAGTTCTTC CASKPGTGVYNEQFF
few - TRBJ2-7 TRBV12-3/TRBV12-4 TGTGCCAGCAGTACAACCGAAGCCTACGAGCAGTACTTC CASSTTEAYEQYF
- TRBD1 TRBJ2-1 TRBV2 TGTGCCAGCACGGGACAGGGCCAAGGCGGTGAGCAGTTCTTC CASTGQGQGGEQFF
once TRBD2 TRBJ2-1 TRBV5-1 TGCGCCAGCAGCTTGGTGGAGCGGGGCGGTACTCCTATGCAGTTCTTC CASSLVERGGTPMQFF
once - TRBJ2-1 TRBV7-2 TGTGCCAGCAGCCTCATATACAATGAGCAGTTCTTC CASSLIYNEQFF
- TRBD1 TRBJ1-1 TRBV5-1 TGCGCCAGCAGCTGGACCGACAGGGGGAACACTGAAGCTTTCTTT CASSWTDRGNTEAFF
- - TRBJ2-7 TRBV5-1 TGCGCCAGCAGCCGCATCACAGGGTTTGGAGAGCAGTACTTC CASSRITGFGEQYF
- - TRBJ2-3 TRBV18 TGTGCCAGCTCACTCGGTCTTACCGATACGCAGTATTTT CASSLGLTDTQYF
medium-sized TRBD1 TRBJ1-1 TRBV11-3 TGTGCCAGCAGCCCGACAGGGGGTACTGAAGCTTTCTTT CASSPTGGTEAFF
- - TRBJ1-4 TRBV18 TGTGCCAGCTCACCTGGTAAGGGCAGAGAAAAACTGTTTTTT CASSPGKGREKLFF